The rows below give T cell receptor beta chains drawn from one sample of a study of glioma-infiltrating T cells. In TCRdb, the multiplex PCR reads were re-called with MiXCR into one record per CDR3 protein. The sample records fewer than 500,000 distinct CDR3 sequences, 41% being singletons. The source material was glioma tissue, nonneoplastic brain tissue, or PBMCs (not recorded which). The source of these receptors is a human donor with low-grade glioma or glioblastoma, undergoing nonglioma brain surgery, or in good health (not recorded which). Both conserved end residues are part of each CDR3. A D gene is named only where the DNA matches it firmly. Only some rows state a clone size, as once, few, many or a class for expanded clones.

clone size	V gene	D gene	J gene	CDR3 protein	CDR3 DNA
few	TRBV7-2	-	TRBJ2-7	CASSLGTTRYEQYF	TGTGCCAGCAGCTTAGGGACTACCCGATACGAGCAGTACTTC
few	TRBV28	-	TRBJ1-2	CAIRRGLGIYGYTF	TGTGCCATCCGAAGGGGGTTGGGCATCTATGGCTACACCTTC
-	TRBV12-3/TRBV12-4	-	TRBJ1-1	CASTQRGLTEAFF	TGTGCCAGCACCCAGAGGGGTTTAACTGAAGCTTTCTTT
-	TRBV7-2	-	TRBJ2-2	CASSPHVGSGELFF	TGTGCCAGCAGCCCCCATGTGGGGTCGGGGGAGCTGTTTTTT
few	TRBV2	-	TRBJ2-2	CASSDRRPNTGELFF	TGTGCCAGCAGTGATAGACGACCGAACACCGGGGAGCTGTTTTTT
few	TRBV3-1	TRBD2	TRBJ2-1	CASSPLAGRIYNEQFF	TGTGCCAGCAGCCCACTAGCGGGGCGGATCTACAATGAGCAGTTCTTC
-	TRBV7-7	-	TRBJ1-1	CASTNSRGCMNTEAFF	TGTGCCAGCACCAATTCCAGGGGCTGTATGAACACTGAAGCTTTCTTT
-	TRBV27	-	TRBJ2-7	CASSPGQPDSHKQYF	TGCGCCAGCAGTCCCGGACAGCCCGATTCTCACAAGCAGTACTTC
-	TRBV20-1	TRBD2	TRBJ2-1	CSARGALAGDHNEQLF	TGCAGTGCTAGAGGCGCCCTAGCGGGAGATCACAATGAGCAGCTCTTC
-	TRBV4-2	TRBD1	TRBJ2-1	CASSQEGTGRNEQFF	TGTGCCAGCAGCCAAGAGGGGACAGGGCGGAATGAGCAGTTCTTC
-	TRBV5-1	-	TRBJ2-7	CAGSKDLGYEQYF	TGCGCCGGCAGTAAAGACTTGGGGTACGAGCAGTACTTC
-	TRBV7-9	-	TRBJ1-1	CASSFKGPRGAEAFF	TGTGCCAGCAGCTTTAAGGGCCCGAGGGGCGCTGAAGCTTTCTTT
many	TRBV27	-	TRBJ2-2	CASRHGTYTGELFF	TGTGCCAGCAGACACGGGACGTACACCGGGGAGCTGTTTTTT
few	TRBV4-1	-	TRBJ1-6	CASSHNSRVVNSPLHF	TGCGCCAGCAGCCACAACTCCAGGGTCGTGAATTCACCCCTCCACTTT
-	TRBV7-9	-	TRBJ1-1	CASVLLGGTIEAFF	TGTGCCAGCGTCCTTTTGGGGGGAACAATTGAAGCTTTCTTT
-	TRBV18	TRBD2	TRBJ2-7	CASSSSSGSIDEQYF	TGTGCCAGCTCGTCTTCTAGCGGGTCTATCGACGAGCAGTACTTC
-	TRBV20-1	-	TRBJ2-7	CSARDPRTGTYEQYF	TGCAGTGCTAGAGACCCCCGGACTGGTACCTACGAGCAGTACTTC
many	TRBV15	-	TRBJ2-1	CATSRRSNNEQFF	TGTGCCACCAGCAGGCGAAGCAACAATGAGCAGTTCTTC
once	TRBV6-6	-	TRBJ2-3	CARIGDSTDTQYF	TGTGCCAGGATCGGGGACAGCACAGATACGCAGTATTTT
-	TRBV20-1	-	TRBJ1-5	CSARDPGAGNQPQHF	TGCAGTGCTAGAGATCCGGGGGCAGGGAATCAGCCCCAGCATTTT
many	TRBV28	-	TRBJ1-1	CASTKGYHTEAFF	TGTGCCAGCACCAAAGGGTATCACACTGAAGCTTTCTTT
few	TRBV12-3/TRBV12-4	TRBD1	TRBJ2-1	CASGQGWENEQFF	TGTGCCAGCGGACAGGGGTGGGAGAATGAGCAGTTCTTC
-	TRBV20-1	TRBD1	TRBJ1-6	CSARDRDRVNNSPLHF	TGCAGTGCTAGAGACCGGGACAGGGTGAATAATTCACCCCTCCACTTT
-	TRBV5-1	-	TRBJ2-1	CASSLYPGYNEQFF	TGCGCCAGCAGCTTGTACCCCGGGTACAATGAGCAGTTCTTC
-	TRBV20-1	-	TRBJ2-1	CSARVSRSELRGIYNEQFF	TGCAGTGCTAGAGTCTCGCGTAGCGAACTCAGAGGGATATACAATGAGCAGTTCTTC
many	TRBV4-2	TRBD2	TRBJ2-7	CASSQWLAGFYEQYF	TGTGCCAGCAGCCAATGGCTAGCGGGCTTCTACGAGCAGTACTTC
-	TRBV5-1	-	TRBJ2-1	CASSLAVSYNEQFF	TGCGCCAGCAGCTTGGCGGTCTCCTACAATGAGCAGTTCTTC
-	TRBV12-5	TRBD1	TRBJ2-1	CASGFGQGSYNEQFF	TGTGCTAGTGGTTTCGGACAGGGCTCCTACAATGAGCAGTTCTTC
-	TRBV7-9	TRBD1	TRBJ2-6	CASSFRDSPRGANVLTF	TGTGCCAGCAGCTTTCGGGACAGTCCCCGCGGGGCCAACGTCCTGACTTTC
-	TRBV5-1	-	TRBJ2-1	CASSQAWDKAYRKYNEQFF	TGCGCCAGCAGCCAAGCTTGGGACAAGGCTTATCGCAAATACAATGAGCAGTTCTTC
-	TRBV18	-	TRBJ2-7	CASSQGAMTYEQYF	TGTGCCAGCTCCCAGGGTGCTATGACCTACGAGCAGTACTTC
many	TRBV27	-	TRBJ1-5	CASSLGGGRVSNQPQHF	TGTGCCAGCAGTTTGGGGGGGGGCAGGGTAAGCAATCAGCCCCAGCATTTT
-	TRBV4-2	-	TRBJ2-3	CASSQRVADTDTQYF	TGTGCCAGCAGCCAGAGAGTCGCCGACACAGATACGCAGTATTTT
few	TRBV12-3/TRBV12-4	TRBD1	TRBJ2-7	CASSFLDRAYEQYF	TGTGCCAGCAGTTTTCTCGACAGGGCCTACGAGCAGTACTTC
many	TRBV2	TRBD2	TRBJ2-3	CASSVGLAGVTDTQYF	TGTGCCAGCAGCGTGGGACTAGCGGGAGTCACAGATACGCAGTATTTT
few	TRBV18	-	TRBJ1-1	CASSPVDRNTEAFF	TGTGCCAGCTCACCAGTGGACAGGAACACTGAAGCTTTCTTT
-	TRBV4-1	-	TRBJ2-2	CASSPQVDGELFF	TGCGCCAGCAGCCCACAGGTTGACGGGGAGCTGTTTTTT
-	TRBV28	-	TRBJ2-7	CASSHSTAGYTASYEQYF	TGTGCCAGCAGTCACTCGACCGCAGGATACACCGCCTCCTACGAGCAGTACTTC